The TCR beta chain described here comes from a study of OX40 agonist ivuxolimab in advanced cancers. Some clones are missing from TCRdb's copy, which holds only in-frame ones; the method was immunoSEQ multiplex PCR. The top ten hold approximately 0.5% of the sample, which has about 110,000 clones, approximately 90% seen once. The sequence came from an adult with an advanced solid tumor such as melanoma, head and neck, liver or kidney cancer. The sample was CD4+ or CD8+ T cells sorted from blood, taken in a trial of the OX40 agonist ivuxolimab.

The CDR3 loop is CASSLTRVGTYEQYF. The CDR3 DNA reads as TGTGCCAGCAGCCTAACCAGGGTGGGGACCTACGAGCAGTACTTC. The chain is built from TRBV4-2 and TRBJ2-7, with D tentatively TRBD1 (5 bases). V lost 4 bases to trimming and J lost 2 bases, with 15 bases between them. Per the germline V gene, CDR1 is LGHNA and CDR2 is YNFKEQ. This CDR3 region has 15 residues.